This is a list of T cell receptor beta chains from one sample in a study of CD8 T cells in Susac syndrome. TCRdb ran MiXCR on the immunoSEQ multiplex PCR reads and lists one entry per CDR3 protein. The sample has tens of thousands of distinct CDR3 sequences; about 95% are singletons. Source material: CD8+ T cells from PBMCs. These receptors were taken from a human donor with multiple sclerosis. Both conserved end residues are part of each CDR3. The order of the fields is CDR3 DNA, CDR3 protein, clone size, J gene, D gene, V gene. The D gene is left open where the match is weak. Where a row states a size, it is once, few, many or the class of an expanded clone; other rows omit it.

TGTGCCAGCAGTTTAAGGGAGACAGGGATTCTTGGGAACACTGAAGCTTTCTTT	CASSLRETGILGNTEAFF	NA	TRBJ1-1	TRBD1	TRBV12-3/TRBV12-4
TGTGCCAGCAGCGGCACAGGGTGGGGCTACACCTTC	CASSGTGWGYTF	NA	TRBJ1-2	NA	TRBV9
TGTGCCAGTAGTTCAGACAGGGGAGAGACCCAGTACTTC	CASSSDRGETQYF	NA	TRBJ2-5	TRBD1	TRBV19
TGTGCCAGCAGCTCCAGCCAAGGGGGAAATGAGCAGTTCTTC	CASSSSQGGNEQFF	once	TRBJ2-1	NA	TRBV7-9
TGCAGTGCTAGGGGGAGCGTGAACACTGAAGCTTTCTTT	CSARGSVNTEAFF	NA	TRBJ1-1	NA	TRBV20-1
TGTGCCTGGAGTAAATCTCCCGGGACTAGCCTACGAGATACGCAGTATTTT	CAWSKSPGTSLRDTQYF	NA	TRBJ2-3	TRBD2	TRBV30
TGTGCCAGCAGCCAAGGAGGGAATTCACCCCTCCACTTT	CASSQGGNSPLHF	NA	TRBJ1-6	NA	TRBV3-1
TGTGCCAGTAGTTTTGTGGGGAGATCTAGCGGCGAGCAGTACTTC	CASSFVGRSSGEQYF	NA	TRBJ2-7	TRBD2	TRBV19
TGTGCCAGTAGGGACTTCGCAGATACGCAGTATTTT	CASRDFADTQYF	NA	TRBJ2-3	NA	TRBV12-3/TRBV12-4
TGTGCCAGCAGTCAAGGGACAGGGGGCAGAAACTATGGCTACACCTTC	CASSQGTGGRNYGYTF	NA	TRBJ1-2	TRBD1	TRBV7-9
TGTGCCAGCAGCTTAGCGCTAGGACAGGATGGTTACACCTTC	CASSLALGQDGYTF	NA	TRBJ1-2	TRBD1	TRBV7-2
TGTGCCTGCCCAGGGATATTGGGTGGCTACACCTTC	CACPGILGGYTF	NA	TRBJ1-2	NA	TRBV30
TGTGCCAGCAGCTTAGGGACGGGAACCATGGATACGCAGTATTTT	CASSLGTGTMDTQYF	NA	TRBJ2-3	NA	TRBV13
TGTGCCAGCAGTTTATATCCTAGCGGTTCCGGGGAGCTGTTTTTT	CASSLYPSGSGELFF	NA	TRBJ2-2	TRBD2	TRBV12-3/TRBV12-4
TGTGCCAGTAGTTGGAGGACAGGGAGTAACACCGGGGAGCTGTTTTTT	CASSWRTGSNTGELFF	NA	TRBJ2-2	TRBD1	TRBV19
TGTGCCAGCAGACCGGACAGGGGACTCTCCTACGAGCAGTACTTC	CASRPDRGLSYEQYF	NA	TRBJ2-7	TRBD1	TRBV27
TGTGCCAGCAGTGAATGGGAAGAGACCCAGTACTTC	CASSEWEETQYF	NA	TRBJ2-5	NA	TRBV25-1
TGCAGTGCTAGAGAACTCCACGCCCGGGACAGGGGCTATGGCTACACCTTC	CSARELHARDRGYGYTF	NA	TRBJ1-2	TRBD1	TRBV20-1
TGCAGCGTGGTGGGAGCTGAAGCTTTCTTT	CSVVGAEAFF	NA	TRBJ1-1	NA	TRBV29-1
TGCGCCAGCAGGATGGACTCCTACAATGAGCAGTTCTTC	CASRMDSYNEQFF	NA	TRBJ2-1	NA	TRBV5-1
TGTGCCAGCAGCTCGTCTGCCAACTCTGGGGCCAACGTCCTGACTTTC	CASSSSANSGANVLTF	once	TRBJ2-6	NA	TRBV7-6
TGTGCCAGCAGTCCGTATCGGGGAATCACAGATACGCAGTATTTT	CASSPYRGITDTQYF	NA	TRBJ2-3	NA	TRBV12-3/TRBV12-4
TGCAGTGCTAGAGATCTAAGGGCCGGAGATCTGAACACTGAAGCTTTCTTT	CSARDLRAGDLNTEAFF	NA	TRBJ1-1	NA	TRBV20-1
TGCGCCAGCATACGACTATCGACTAGCGGTGAGACCCAGTACTTC	CASIRLSTSGETQYF	NA	TRBJ2-5	TRBD2	TRBV10-2
TGTGCCAGCAGTTTAGCCGGGGGAGAGCAGTTCTTC	CASSLAGGEQFF	NA	TRBJ2-1	NA	TRBV27
TGTGCCAGCAGCGAGGGGGAAGGGACCGGCTACACCTTC	CASSEGEGTGYTF	NA	TRBJ1-2	NA	TRBV9